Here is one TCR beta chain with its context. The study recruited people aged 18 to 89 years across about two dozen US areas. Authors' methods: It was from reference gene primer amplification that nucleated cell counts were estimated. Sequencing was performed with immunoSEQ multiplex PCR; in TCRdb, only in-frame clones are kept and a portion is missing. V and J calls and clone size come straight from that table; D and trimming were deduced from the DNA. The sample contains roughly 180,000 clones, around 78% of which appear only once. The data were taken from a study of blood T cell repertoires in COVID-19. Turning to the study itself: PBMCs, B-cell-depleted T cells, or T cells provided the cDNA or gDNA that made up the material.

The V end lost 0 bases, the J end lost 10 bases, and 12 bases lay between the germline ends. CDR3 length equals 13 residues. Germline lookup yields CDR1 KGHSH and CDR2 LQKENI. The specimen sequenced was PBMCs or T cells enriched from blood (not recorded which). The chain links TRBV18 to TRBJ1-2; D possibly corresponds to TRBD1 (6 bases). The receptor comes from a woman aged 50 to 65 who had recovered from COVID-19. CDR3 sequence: CASSPPGTPDYTF. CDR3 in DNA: TGTGCCAGCTCACCACCCGGGACACCTGACTACACCTTC.